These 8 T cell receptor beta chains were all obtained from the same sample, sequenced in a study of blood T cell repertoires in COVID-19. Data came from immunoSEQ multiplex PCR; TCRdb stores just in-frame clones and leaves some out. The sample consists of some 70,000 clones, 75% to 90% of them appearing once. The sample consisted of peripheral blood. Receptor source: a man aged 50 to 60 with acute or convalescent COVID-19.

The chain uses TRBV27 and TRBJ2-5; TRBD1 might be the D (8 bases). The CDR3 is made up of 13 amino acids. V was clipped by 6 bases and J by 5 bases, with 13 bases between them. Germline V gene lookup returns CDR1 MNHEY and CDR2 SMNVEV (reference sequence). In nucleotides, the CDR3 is TGTGCCAGCAGCCACAGGGGGGGCGAGACCCAGTACTTC. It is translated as CASSHRGGETQYF.

The CDR3 coding sequence is TGTGCCAGCAGTTACTCGAGGCAAAACCCCGGCGACTATGGCTACACCTTC. Amino acids: CASSYSRQNPGDYGYTF. This sequence joins TRBV6-2 or TRBV6-3 and TRBJ1-2; D is undetermined. V lost 0 bases to trimming and J lost 3 bases, with 17 bases between them. Germline-derived CDR1 and CDR2 are MNHEY and SVGEGT. The CDR3 is 17 residues long.

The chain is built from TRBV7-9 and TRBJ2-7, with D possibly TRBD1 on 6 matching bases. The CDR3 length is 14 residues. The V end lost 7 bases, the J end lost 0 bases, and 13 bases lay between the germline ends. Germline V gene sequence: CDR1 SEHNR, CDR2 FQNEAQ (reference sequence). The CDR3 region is CASKVSGDSYEQYF. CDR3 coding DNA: TGTGCCAGCAAGGTTTCAGGGGACTCCTACGAGCAGTACTTC.

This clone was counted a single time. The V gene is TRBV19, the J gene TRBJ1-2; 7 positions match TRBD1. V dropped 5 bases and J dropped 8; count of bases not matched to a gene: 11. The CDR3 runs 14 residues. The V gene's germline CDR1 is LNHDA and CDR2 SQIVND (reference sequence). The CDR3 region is CASSRQGEVRGYTF. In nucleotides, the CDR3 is TGTGCCAGTAGTCGACAGGGTGAGGTCCGGGGCTACACCTTC.

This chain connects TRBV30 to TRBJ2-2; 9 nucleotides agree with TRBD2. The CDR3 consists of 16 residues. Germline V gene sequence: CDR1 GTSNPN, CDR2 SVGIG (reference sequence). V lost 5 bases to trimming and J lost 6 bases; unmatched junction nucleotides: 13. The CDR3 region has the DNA TGTGCCTGGGGGGGTGTTGTAGCGGGAGAGGCCGGGGAGCTGTTTTTT. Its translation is CAWGGVVAGEAGELFF. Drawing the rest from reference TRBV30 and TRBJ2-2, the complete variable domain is SQTIHQWPATLVQPVGSPLSLECTVEGTSNPNLYWYRQAAGRGLQLLFYSVGIGQISSEVPQNLSASRPQDRQFILSSKKLLLSDSGFYLCAWGGVVAGEAGELFFGEGSRLTVL.

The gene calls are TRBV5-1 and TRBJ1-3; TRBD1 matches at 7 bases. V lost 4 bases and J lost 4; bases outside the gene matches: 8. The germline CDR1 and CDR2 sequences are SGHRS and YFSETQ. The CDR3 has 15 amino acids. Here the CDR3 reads CASSRSGTEGNTIYF. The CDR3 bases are TGCGCCAGCAGCAGATCCGGGACAGAAGGAAACACCATATATTTT.

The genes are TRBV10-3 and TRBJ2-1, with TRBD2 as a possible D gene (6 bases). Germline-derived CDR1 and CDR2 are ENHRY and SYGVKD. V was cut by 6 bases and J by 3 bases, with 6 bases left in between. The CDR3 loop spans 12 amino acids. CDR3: CAIRGGYNEQFF. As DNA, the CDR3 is TGTGCCATCAGGGGAGGCTACAATGAGCAGTTCTTC.

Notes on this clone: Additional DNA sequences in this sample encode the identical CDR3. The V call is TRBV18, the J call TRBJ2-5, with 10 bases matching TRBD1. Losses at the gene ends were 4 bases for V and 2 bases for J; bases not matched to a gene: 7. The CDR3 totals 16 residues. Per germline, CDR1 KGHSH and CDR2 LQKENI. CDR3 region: CASSRGQGTGQETQYF. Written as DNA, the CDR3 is TGTGCCAGCTCACGGGGACAGGGGACAGGTCAAGAGACCCAGTACTTC.